Below are 23 T cell receptor beta chains sequenced from a single sample in a study of graft-versus-host responses after intestinal transplantation. Measured with immunoSEQ multiplex PCR; TCRdb has only the in-frame clones, and not every one. In the table there are just over 40,000 clones, approximately 95% of which are singletons. These receptors have no known antigen. The sequences come from unstimulated CD8+ T cells sorted from spleen or lymph node cells, collected before transplant. These receptors were taken from a human donor who was the organ donor for an intestinal transplant.

The chain couples TRBV9 to TRBJ2-2; no clear D gene. V lost 0 bases and J lost 0, with 6 bases in between. This CDR3 has 15 residues. Per the germline V gene, CDR1 is SGDLS and CDR2 is YYNGEE. CDR3 sequence (DNA): TGTGCCAGCAGCGTAGGTAACCCGAACACCGGGGAGCTGTTTTTT. This gives the protein CASSVGNPNTGELFF.

J is TRBJ1-1 and V is TRBV10-3; D unclear. Germline-derived CDR1 and CDR2 are ENHRY and SYGVKD. The CDR3 consists of 16 residues. V lost 1 base and J lost 2, with 14 bases in between. CDR3 protein: CAISELGVVINTEAFF. The CDR3, as DNA: TGTGCCATCAGTGAGTTAGGAGTTGTCATAAACACTGAAGCTTTCTTT.

The count of this clone is one. CDR3 sequence reads: CASSLGQGGETQYF. CDR3 DNA: TGTGCCAGCAGCTTAGGACAGGGGGGAGAGACCCAGTACTTC. J is TRBJ2-5 and V is TRBV13, with 8 bases identical to TRBD1. The CDR3 covers 14 residues. V gave up 0 bases and J gave up 4 bases; unmatched junction bases: 1. CDR1 is PRHDT and CDR2 is FYEKMQ in the germline V gene (reference sequence).

The chain is built from TRBV9 and TRBJ2-3; no definite D call. The CDR3 has 15 residues. Trimming cost V 0 bases and J 6 bases, with 14 bases left between them. The germline V gene encodes CDR1 SGDLS and CDR2 YYNGEE. The chain's CDR3 is CASSVADTVADTQYF. In DNA, the CDR3 is TGTGCCAGCAGCGTAGCAGATACCGTCGCGGATACGCAGTATTTT.

The genes are TRBV14 and TRBJ2-2; TRBD1 agrees at 10 bases. CDR3 size: 14 residues. V was pared by 4 bases and J by 4 bases, with 0 bases of the junction left unmatched. Per the germline V gene, CDR1 is SGHDN and CDR2 is FVKESK. The CDR3 protein is CASSRTGGTGELFF. The DNA of the CDR3 is TGTGCCAGCAGCCGGACAGGGGGCACCGGGGAGCTGTTTTTT.

This sequence joins TRBV4-1 and TRBJ2-3; the D is unclear. The length of the CDR3 is 14 residues. The V and J ends lost 3 bases and 3 bases respectively, with 10 bases between them. Per germline, CDR1 MGHRA and CDR2 YSYEKL. The CDR3 DNA follows: TGCGCCAGCAGCCAGCCCCCAGAAACAGATACGCAGTATTTT. Translated, it gives CASSQPPETDTQYF.

This clone showed up just once. The chain is built from TRBV7-6 and TRBJ1-4, with D tentatively TRBD1 (5 bases). CDR3 length: 17 residues. Per the germline V gene, CDR1 is SGHVS and CDR2 is FNYEAQ. The V end lost 3 bases, the J end lost 3 bases, and 17 bases lay between the germline ends. CDR3 sequence (DNA): TGTGCCAGCAGCTTTTCACCGGCAGGGAGGGCTAATGAAAAACTGTTTTTT. The encoded protein is CASSFSPAGRANEKLFF.

The gene calls are TRBV19 and TRBJ1-4, with D tentatively TRBD1 (5 bases). The V end lost 9 bases, the J end lost 5 bases, and 19 bases lay between the germline ends. This CDR3 comprises 15 residues. The germline V gene has CDR1 LNHDA and CDR2 SQIVND (reference sequence). CDR3 coding DNA: TGTGCCAGCGAAAACCCTGAGACAGCGAATGAAAAACTGTTTTTT. This encodes CASENPETANEKLFF.

This chain connects TRBV4-1 to TRBJ2-3, with D unclear. The CDR3 is 14 residues long. Germline V CDR1 and CDR2: MGHRA, YSYEKL. V was shortened by 0 bases and J by 6 bases, with 10 bases between the two germline ends. CDR3 sequence: CASSQDLMADTQYF. In DNA, the CDR3 is TGCGCCAGCAGCCAAGACCTAATGGCGGATACGCAGTATTTT.

The rearrangement joins TRBV7-8 to TRBJ2-3; 8 bases map to TRBD1. The trim removed 3 bases at V and 2 bases at J, leaving 7 bases unmatched. Germline lookup yields CDR1 SGHVS and CDR2 FQNEAQ. The CDR3 sequence is 16 residues long. Here the CDR3 reads CASSFRGPLATDTQYF. The CDR3 DNA reads TGTGCCAGCAGCTTCAGGGGGCCCCTAGCCACAGATACGCAGTATTTT.

This chain links TRBV29-1 with TRBJ2-4, with D possibly matching TRBD1 (6 bases). V was pared by 4 bases and J by 3 bases, with 7 bases between. This CDR3 spans 12 amino acids. CDR1 and CDR2 (germline): SQVTM, ANQGSEA. CDR3 in DNA: TGCAGCGTTGTAGGGGGCAAAAACATTCAGTACTTC. Translated, it gives CSVVGGKNIQYF. The full variable domain, with the rest looked up from reference TRBV29-1 and TRBJ2-4, is SAVISQKPSRDICQRGTSLTIQCQVDSQVTMMFWYRQQPGQSLTLIATANQGSEATYESGFVIDKFPISRPNLTFSTLTVSNMSPEDSSIYLCSVVGGKNIQYFGAGTRLSVL.

This chain joins TRBV19 and TRBJ2-3; D is uncertain. V dropped 5 bases and J dropped 1 base, with 7 bases sitting between them. The CDR3 contains 13 residues. Germline CDR1 LNHDA, CDR2 SQIVND (reference sequence). The CDR3: CASSLVRTDTQYF. For the CDR3, the DNA is TGTGCCAGTAGTCTAGTTCGCACAGATACGCAGTATTTT.

The chain has TRBV19 and TRBJ2-3; D uncertain. The length of the CDR3 is 13 residues. With 5 bases removed from V and 2 bases from J, the gap between germline ends came to 8 bases. The germline gives CDR1 LNHDA, CDR2 SQIVND (reference sequence). CDR3 sequence: CASSVTDTDTQYF. CDR3 nucleotide sequence: TGTGCCAGTAGTGTCACAGACACAGATACGCAGTATTTT.

The chain employs TRBV7-6 and TRBJ2-7; no clear D. Germline V CDR1 and CDR2: SGHVS, FNYEAQ. V was pared by 1 base and J by 0 bases, with 4 bases between. The CDR3 extends over 13 amino acids. CDR3 in amino acids: CASSLDSSYEQYF. DNA for the CDR3: TGTGCCAGCAGCTTAGACAGCTCCTACGAGCAGTACTTC.

The CDR3 spells CASYRGNTEAFF. CDR3 coding DNA: TGTGCCAGTTATAGGGGGAACACTGAAGCTTTCTTT. This sequence joins TRBV19 and TRBJ1-1; possibly TRBD1 for D (5 bases). Looked up from germline, CDR1 is LNHDA and CDR2 is SQIVND (reference sequence). The CDR3 runs to 12 residues. The ends were cut back, 8 bases at V and 1 base at J, with 8 bases in the middle. Drawing the rest from reference TRBV19 and TRBJ1-1, the complete variable domain is DGGITQSPKYLFRKEGQNVTLSCEQNLNHDAMYWYRQDPGQGLRLIYYSQIVNDFQKGDIAEGYSVSREKKESFPLTVTSAQKNPTAFYLCASYRGNTEAFFGQGTRLTVV.

J is TRBJ2-5 and V is TRBV19; the D is unclear. The CDR3 is 15 amino acids. Germline CDR1 is LNHDA and CDR2 is SQIVND (reference sequence). V lost 2 bases and J lost 5, with 15 bases in between. This chain's CDR3 is CASSIFKGRLETQYF. In DNA, the CDR3 is TGTGCCAGTAGTATATTTAAGGGAAGGTTGGAGACCCAGTACTTC.

The chain combines TRBV18 with TRBJ1-3; 7 positions agree with TRBD1. CDR1 is KGHSH and CDR2 is LQKENI in the germline V gene. CDR3 length: 17 residues. Trimming cost V 6 bases and J 0 bases; bases outside gene matches: 11. The CDR3 loop is CASSPGQAFYSGNTIYF. The CDR3 nucleotides read TGTGCCAGCTCTCCCGGACAGGCCTTTTACTCTGGAAACACCATATATTTT.

The chain uses TRBV7-9 and TRBJ2-7, with 8 bases fitting TRBD1. V shed 5 bases, J shed 6 bases, and the junction held 6 bases outside the gene matches. The CDR3 consists of 13 residues. The germline CDR1 and CDR2 sequences are SEHNR and FQNEAQ (reference sequence). CDR3 in DNA: TGTGCCAGCAGCCCCGCAGGGGGCACCGAGCAGTACTTC. It specifies CASSPAGGTEQYF. Drawing the rest from reference TRBV7-9 and TRBJ2-7, the complete variable domain is DTGVSQNPRHKITKRGQNVTFRCDPISEHNRLYWYRQTLGQGPEFLTYFQNEAQLEKSRLLSDRFSAERPKGSFSTLEIQRTEQGDSAMYLCASSPAGGTEQYFGPGTRLTVT.

V is TRBV2 and J is TRBJ1-4; 9 bases match TRBD1. The germline V gene has CDR1 SNHLY and CDR2 FYNNEI. Germline trimming cut 10 bases from V and 7 bases from J; bases unmatched to any gene: 19. The CDR3 has 17 residues. CDR3 sequence: CAIPSPGQGWRIEKLFF. DNA of the CDR3: TGTGCCATTCCTAGCCCGGGACAGGGTTGGAGAATTGAAAAACTGTTTTTT.

V and J are TRBV7-9 and TRBJ2-5; possible D gene TRBD2, 5 bases. Per the germline V gene, CDR1 is SEHNR and CDR2 is FQNEAQ (reference sequence). The V end was cut by 2 bases, the J end by 1 base, with 8 bases between. The CDR3 covers 14 residues. CDR3 DNA: TGTGCCAGCAGCTTATTGCGGGCCCAAGAGACCCAGTACTTC. Its protein product is CASSLLRAQETQYF.

CDR3 loop: CASSFPNESLGHSYEQYF. CDR3 nucleotide sequence: TGTGCCAGCAGCTTCCCTAACGAATCGTTGGGGCACTCCTACGAGCAGTACTTC. The chain employs TRBV11-2 and TRBJ2-7; a possible D gene is TRBD1 (5 bases). Germline V gene sequence: CDR1 SGHAT, CDR2 FQNNGV. V was cut by 3 bases and J by 0 bases, with 21 bases left in between. The CDR3 is 18 residues long.

J is TRBJ2-7 and V is TRBV19; TRBD1 matches at 9 bases. The germline V gene has CDR1 LNHDA and CDR2 SQIVND (reference sequence). J gave up 2 bases and V 5 bases, and 4 bases lay outside the gene matches. This CDR3 spans 14 amino acids. The CDR3 DNA sequence: TGTGCCAGTAGTCCACAGGGGGCCCCCTACGAGCAGTACTTC. Translating gives CASSPQGAPYEQYF.

The chain employs TRBV7-3 and TRBJ2-2; 12 nucleotides match TRBD2. The CDR3 runs 16 residues. V lost 2 bases and J lost 4; bases outside the gene matches: 2. Germline V CDR1 and CDR2: SGHTA, FQGTGA. The CDR3 sequence is CASSLSLAGGTGELFF. The CDR3 DNA reads TGTGCCAGCAGCTTATCACTAGCGGGGGGCACCGGGGAGCTGTTTTTT.